This TCR beta chain appears in the sequencing data of a study of memory CD4+ T cells and cytomegalovirus serostatus. Study-wide background: This sample comes from healthy Belgian adults, 8 to 10 CMV seropositive, 24 seronegative.

General observations from the study: The CMV-associated TCR signature appears largely within the CD4+ memory repertoire. Of roughly 180 reported CMV TCRbeta sequences, under 80 were found in memory CD4+ repertoires.

Single viable CD3+CD4+CD8-CD45RO+ cells were sorted as the memory CD4+ T cells. Total CD4+ T cells were enriched by CD4 positive selection. Profiling relied on immunoSEQ multiplex PCR, and the TCRdb table lists in-frame clones only, not all of them. The sample includes about 52,000 clones, around four fifths seen only once; the top ten take under 1.5%. Per the germline V gene, CDR1 is KGHSH and CDR2 is LQKENI. This CDR3 has 15 residues. Trimming removed 6 bases at V and 3 bases at J, with 15 bases between. Points on this clone: Its antigen is unidentified.

The genes are TRBV18 and TRBJ1-3, with D maybe TRBD1 (5 bases). The receptor comes from an adult in good health and CMV-seropositive. Sequenced input: memory CD4+ T cells from blood. The CDR3 sequence: CASSNPGGDGNTIYF. The CDR3 nucleotides are TGTGCCAGCTCCAACCCAGGAGGGGATGGAAACACCATATATTTT.